Each of the 8 T cell receptor beta chains below was sequenced from the same sample in a study of yellow fever vaccine responses in identical twins. TCRdb recomputed calls from the RT-PCR reads with MiXCR, one row per CDR3 protein. The sample shows a few hundred distinct CDR3 sequences, 75% to 90% of them seen only once. The sample here was T cells from blood (PBMCs), unsorted or a sorted subset (not recorded which), taken before or after yellow fever vaccination (not recorded which). These receptors all come from a female donor who received the yellow fever vaccine.

The rearrangement uses TRBV28 and TRBJ2-5, with D possibly matching TRBD1 (5 bases). CDR1 MDHEN and CDR2 SYDVKM come from the germline V gene. The CDR3 loop spans 14 amino acids. Between the trimmed V and J ends, which lost 1 base and 0 bases, there was a span of 6 bases. The CDR3 region is CASSLLTDQETQYF. CDR3 bases: TGTGCCAGCAGTTTATTGACAGACCAAGAGACCCAGTACTTC.

The chain links TRBV5-6 to TRBJ2-1; 11 bases fit TRBD2. This CDR3 has 16 residues. Looked up from germline, CDR1 is SGHDT and CDR2 is YYEEEE. V lost 4 bases to trimming and J lost 7 bases; unmatched junction nucleotides: 10. The CDR3 here is CASSMLAGGLRNEQFF. Here the CDR3 DNA reads TGTGCCAGCAGCATGTTAGCGGGGGGGCTAAGGAATGAGCAGTTCTTC.

This chain joins TRBV10-1 and TRBJ1-1; D call uncertain. Germline V gives CDR1 WNHNN, CDR2 SYGVQD (reference sequence). V lost 0 bases and J lost 5, with 7 bases in between. This CDR3 is built from 13 residues. As DNA, the CDR3 is TGCGCCAGCAGTGAGTCTGGCAGGACTGAAGCTTTCTTT. Protein: CASSESGRTEAFF.

This clonotype appeared a single time. CDR3 DNA sequence: TGTGCCAGCAGGAAATCGACAGGGGGACCCACAGATACGCAGTATTTT. Translating it yields CASRKSTGGPTDTQYF. The V call is TRBV7-6, the J call TRBJ2-3; 9 bases match TRBD1. Germline CDR1 SGHVS, CDR2 FNYEAQ. The CDR3 is made up of 16 amino acids. Trimming took 6 bases from V and 2 from J; bases not matched to a gene: 9.

The chain employs TRBV6-1 and TRBJ2-3; either TRBD1 or TRBD2 may supply D (5 bases each). The ends were cut back, 6 bases at V and 5 bases at J, with 21 bases in the middle. This CDR3 is built from 16 residues. Germline V CDR1 and CDR2: MNHNS, SASEGT. CDR3 coding DNA: TGTGCCAGCAGGGCGACGTGGGGGAGTATCGTAGATACGCAGTATTTT. Translation gives CASRATWGSIVDTQYF.

The chain combines TRBV24-1 with TRBJ2-1; 11 nucleotides align to TRBD1. V was pared by 10 bases and J by 2 bases, with 6 bases of the junction left unmatched. The germline gives CDR1 KGHDR, CDR2 SFDVKD. This CDR3 is built from 15 residues. The CDR3, as DNA: TGTGCCACGAGGGGACAGGGGGATCCCTACAATGAGCAGTTCTTC. Its translation: CATRGQGDPYNEQFF.

Relative to its sample, this clonotype is hyperexpanded. The chain couples TRBV4-3 to TRBJ1-3, with 8 bases matching TRBD1. CDR1 is LGHNA, CDR2 YSLEER, per germline. V trimming: 3 bases; J trimming: 2 bases; junction bases outside the gene matches: 3. The CDR3 loop spans 15 amino acids. CDR3 nucleotides: TGCGCCAGCAGCCAGGACAGGGTGCCTGGAAACACCATATATTTT. Encoded protein: CASSQDRVPGNTIYF.

This clonotype was counted once. CDR3 nucleotides: TGTGCCAGCAGTTACCGAGGGTGGCATGAGCAGTTCTTC. Protein: CASSYRGWHEQFF. The gene calls are TRBV6-2 or TRBV6-3 and TRBJ2-1, with D perhaps matching TRBD2 (5 bases). The V end lost 2 bases, the J end lost 8 bases, and 10 bases lay between the germline ends. This CDR3 has 13 amino acids. CDR1 and CDR2 from the germline V gene are MNHEY and SVGEGT.